One sample yielded the 7 T cell receptor beta chains listed below, sequenced in a study of T cell responses to AZD1222 COVID-19 vaccine. Some clones are missing from TCRdb's copy, which holds only in-frame ones; the method was immunoSEQ multiplex PCR. The sample yields over 150,000 clones, about nine tenths seen once. Sequencing used peripheral blood, obtained on day 0 of AZD1222 vaccination. Receptors originate from an adult in good health.

The genes are TRBV29-1 and TRBJ2-7; D ambiguous. V was trimmed by 1 base and J by 2 bases, leaving 12 bases between them. This CDR3 is built from 14 residues. Germline CDR1 is SQVTM and CDR2 is ANQGSEA. The CDR3 protein is CSVEVRRQPYEQYF. The CDR3 DNA sequence: TGCAGCGTTGAAGTCCGACGGCAACCCTACGAGCAGTACTTC.

The chain links TRBV24-1 to TRBJ2-7; no definite D call. CDR1 and CDR2 (germline): KGHDR, SFDVKD. The CDR3 spans 13 residues. V lost 1 base and J 9 bases, leaving 12 bases between the germline ends. The CDR3 region is CATSDFGRKGQYF. CDR3 DNA: TGTGCCACCAGTGATTTCGGCCGTAAGGGGCAGTACTTC.

This sequence joins TRBV5-4 and TRBJ2-5, with D tentatively TRBD2 (5 bases). The V end was cut by 0 bases, the J end by 4 bases, with 13 bases between. Per the germline V gene, CDR1 is SGHNT and CDR2 is YYREEE (reference sequence). This CDR3 is built from 15 residues. The CDR3 region has the DNA TGTGCCAGCAGCTTGGCTAGCAACATTAGAGAGACCCAGTACTTC. Translating it yields CASSLASNIRETQYF.

This chain joins TRBV28 and TRBJ1-2, with D unclear. The CDR3 has 13 amino acids. The germline V gene has CDR1 MDHEN and CDR2 SYDVKM. Trimming left V 4 bases short and J 6 bases short, with 12 bases between. The CDR3: CASSSSRRDGYTF. The CDR3 bases are TGTGCCAGCAGTTCCAGCAGGAGGGATGGCTACACCTTC.

J is TRBJ2-3 and V is TRBV14; D is uncertain. CDR1 is SGHDN and CDR2 is FVKESK in the germline V gene. The CDR3 sequence is 12 residues long. V gave up 3 bases and J gave up 6 bases, with 7 bases separating them. The CDR3 nucleotides are TGTGCCAGCAGCCAGCGCTCTGATACGCAGTATTTT. It yields the protein CASSQRSDTQYF. Supplemented by reference TRBV14 and TRBJ2-3, the full variable domain reads EAGVTQFPSHSVIEKGQTVTLRCDPISGHDNLYWYRRVMGKEIKFLLHFVKESKQDESGMPNNRFLAERTGGTYSTLKVQPAELEDSGVYFCASSQRSDTQYFGPGTRLTVL.

V and J are TRBV7-9 and TRBJ1-1; tentative D call: TRBD1 (6 bases). CDR3 size: 18 residues. The V and J ends lost 5 bases and 4 bases respectively, with 26 bases between them. Germline CDR1 reads SEHNR; CDR2 reads FQNEAQ (reference sequence). CDR3 loop: CASSAKQGFGVVGTEAFF. DNA for the CDR3: TGTGCCAGCAGCGCTAAACAGGGATTCGGGGTAGTTGGCACTGAAGCTTTCTTT. The variable domain in full, completed from reference TRBV7-9 and TRBJ1-1, reads DTGVSQNPRHKITKRGQNVTFRCDPISEHNRLYWYRQTLGQGPEFLTYFQNEAQLEKSRLLSDRFSAERPKGSFSTLEIQRTEQGDSAMYLCASSAKQGFGVVGTEAFFGQGTRLTVV.

The chain joins TRBV6-5 to TRBJ1-1; no reliable D call. The CDR3 contains 13 residues. Germline values: CDR1 MNHEY, CDR2 SVGAGI. Trimming shortened V by 6 bases and J by 0 bases, and 8 bases separated the two germline ends. CDR3 sequence reads: CASSDTLNTEAFF. The CDR3 region has the DNA TGTGCCAGCAGCGACACCTTGAACACTGAAGCTTTCTTT.